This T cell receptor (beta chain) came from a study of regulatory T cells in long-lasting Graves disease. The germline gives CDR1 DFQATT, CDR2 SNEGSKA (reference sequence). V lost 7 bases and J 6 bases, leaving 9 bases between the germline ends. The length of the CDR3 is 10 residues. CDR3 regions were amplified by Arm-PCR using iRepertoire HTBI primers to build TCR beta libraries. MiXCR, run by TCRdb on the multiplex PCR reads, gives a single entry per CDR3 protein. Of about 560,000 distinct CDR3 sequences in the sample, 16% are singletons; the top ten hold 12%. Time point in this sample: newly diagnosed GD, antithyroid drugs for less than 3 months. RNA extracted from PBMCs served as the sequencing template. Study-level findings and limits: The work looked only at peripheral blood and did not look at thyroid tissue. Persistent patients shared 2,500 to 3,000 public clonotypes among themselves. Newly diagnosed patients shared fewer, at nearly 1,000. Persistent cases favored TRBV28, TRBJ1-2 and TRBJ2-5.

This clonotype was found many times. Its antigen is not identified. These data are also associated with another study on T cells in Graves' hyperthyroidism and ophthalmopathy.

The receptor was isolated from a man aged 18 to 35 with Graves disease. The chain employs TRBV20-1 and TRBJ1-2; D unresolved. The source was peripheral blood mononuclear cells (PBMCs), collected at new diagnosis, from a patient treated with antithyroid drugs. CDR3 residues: CSVPGDGYTF. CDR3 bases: TGCAGTGTGCCAGGAGATGGCTACACCTTC.